Listed below are T cell receptor beta chains from one sample, sequenced in a study of shared clonotypes between healthy human individuals. The table came from immunoSEQ multiplex PCR; TCRdb's copy has only in-frame clones and leaves some out. The data show under 1,100,000 clones, more than 60% seen once. The sample taken for sequencing was memory CD4+ T cells sorted from blood. These receptors were taken from a man younger than 35 in good health. Each CDR3 is given with its conserved first and last residue.

V gene,CDR3 protein
TRBV7-3,CASSFRDTRRYEQYF
TRBV4-1,CASSQLAGLEEAFF
TRBV28,CASSFASVATPTNEKLFF
TRBV30,CAWSLQGTEAFF
TRBV10-3,CAISEGPGDDEQYF
TRBV11-3,CASSLVIREQYF
TRBV6-5,CASSPYNAGANVLTF
TRBV9,CASMSSYRDRSYSGANVLTF
TRBV7-2,CASSLAPSGKSTDTQYF
TRBV5-1,CASSLDPGGTGELFF
TRBV6-4,CASSSQTDTEAFF
TRBV7-2,CASSLAPQETQYF
TRBV10-2,CASSVGAGGNTDTQYF
TRBV6-5,CASEGSYNEQFF
TRBV11-1,CASSRRTSNTEAFF
TRBV6-1,CASSGRYNEKLFF
TRBV7-2,CASSSQGTNEKLFF
TRBV21-1,CASGRLGAGSPLHF
TRBV5-6,CASSLRPKANTDTQYF
TRBV6-1,CASSQYILPDTQYF
TRBV19,CASSIGALNTEAFF
TRBV6-5,CASSYRDGRNQPQHF
TRBV19,CAGRGSYGYTF
TRBV19,CASSSRGAGELFF
TRBV6-6,CASSYSTGGTGELFF
TRBV18,CASSPLATMAETQYF
TRBV19,CASSILATGRDQPQHF
TRBV5-1,CASSSGQIQETQYF
TRBV6-6,CASRVTRYSNQPQHF
TRBV10-3,CANSGTDNSPLHF
TRBV5-1,CASSLGGPGNTIYF
TRBV11-3,CAGPSTDTQYF
TRBV4-1,CASSQAGGNPEAFF
TRBV20-1,CRGGGPTEAFF
TRBV30,CAWSRNTGELFF
TRBV6-6,CASSGGAGLVF
TRBV10-3,CAIREDRGAYEQYF
TRBV6-1,CASERGDNYGYTF
TRBV7-3,CASSLLGEGEQFF
TRBV18,CASSRDANTGELFF
TRBV18,CASSPAGRGPTNEKLFF
TRBV5-1,CASSLTSGGSYNEQFF
TRBV6-1,CASSEAPTDTQYF
TRBV6-5,CASSRGQINGYTF
TRBV6-4,CASSDSGYEQYF
TRBV2,CASSDKAPPDTQYF
TRBV18,CASSPNVGGPGNTIYF
TRBV18,CASSPPRQVIGELFF
TRBV5-1,CASSLVTVRDNYGYTF
TRBV7-2,CASSFLSGNNEQFF
TRBV5-4,CASSPSRGYNEQFF
TRBV10-3,CAISESDRSYGYTF
TRBV2,CASRAGRGAYEQYF
TRBV30,CAWTGSSDTQYF
TRBV28,CASSSPTVPRPYEQYF
TRBV9,CASSPGQGRVANTEAFF
TRBV15,CATSSGGGNLETQYF